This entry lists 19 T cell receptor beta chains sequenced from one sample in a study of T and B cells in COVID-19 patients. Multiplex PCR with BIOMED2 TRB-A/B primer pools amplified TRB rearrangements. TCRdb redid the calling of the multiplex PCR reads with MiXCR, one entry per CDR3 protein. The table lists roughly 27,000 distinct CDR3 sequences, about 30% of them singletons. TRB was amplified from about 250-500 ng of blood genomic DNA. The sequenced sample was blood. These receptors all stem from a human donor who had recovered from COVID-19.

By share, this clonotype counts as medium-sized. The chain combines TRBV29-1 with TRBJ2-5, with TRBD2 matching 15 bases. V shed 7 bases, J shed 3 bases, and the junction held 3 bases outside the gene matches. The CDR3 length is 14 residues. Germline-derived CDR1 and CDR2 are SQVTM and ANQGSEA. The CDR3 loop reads CSAWTSGGEETQYF. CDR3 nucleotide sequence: TGCAGCGCATGGACTAGCGGGGGGGAAGAGACCCAGTACTTC.

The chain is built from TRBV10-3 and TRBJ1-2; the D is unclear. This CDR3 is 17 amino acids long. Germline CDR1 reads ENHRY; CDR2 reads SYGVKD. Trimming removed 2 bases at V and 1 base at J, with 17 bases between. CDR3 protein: CAISELGKDHNNYGYTF. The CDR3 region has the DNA TGTGCCATCAGTGAGCTCGGGAAAGACCACAATAACTATGGCTACACCTTC.

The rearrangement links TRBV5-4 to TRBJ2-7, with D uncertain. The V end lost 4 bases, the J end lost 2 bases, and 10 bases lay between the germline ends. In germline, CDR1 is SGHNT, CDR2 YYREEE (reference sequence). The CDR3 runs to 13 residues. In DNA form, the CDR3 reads TGTGCCAGCAGCCGGGCCACCACCTACGAGCAGTACTTC. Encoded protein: CASSRATTYEQYF. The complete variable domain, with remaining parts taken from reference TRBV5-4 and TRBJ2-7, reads ETGVTQSPTHLIKTRGQQVTLRCSSQSGHNTVSWYQQALGQGPQFIFQYYREEENGRGNFPPRFSGLQFPNYSSELNVNALELDDSALYLCASSRATTYEQYFGPGTRLTVT.

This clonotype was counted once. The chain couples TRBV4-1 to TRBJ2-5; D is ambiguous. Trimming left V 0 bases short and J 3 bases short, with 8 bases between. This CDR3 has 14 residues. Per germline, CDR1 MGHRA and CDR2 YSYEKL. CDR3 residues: CASSQDNSKETQYF. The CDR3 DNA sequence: TGCGCCAGCAGCCAAGATAACTCGAAAGAGACCCAGTACTTC.

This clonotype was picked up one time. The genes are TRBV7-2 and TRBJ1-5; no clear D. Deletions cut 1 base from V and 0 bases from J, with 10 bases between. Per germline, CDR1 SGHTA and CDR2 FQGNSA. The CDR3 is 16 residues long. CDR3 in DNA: TGTGCCAGCAGCTTAGAGGGCGGCTATAGCAATCAGCCCCAGCATTTT. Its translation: CASSLEGGYSNQPQHF. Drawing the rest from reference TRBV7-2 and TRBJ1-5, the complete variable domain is GAGVSQSPSNKVTEKGKDVELRCDPISGHTALYWYRQSLGQGLEFLIYFQGNSAPDKSGLPSDRFSAERTGGSVSTLTIQRTQQEDSAVYLCASSLEGGYSNQPQHFGDGTRLSIL.

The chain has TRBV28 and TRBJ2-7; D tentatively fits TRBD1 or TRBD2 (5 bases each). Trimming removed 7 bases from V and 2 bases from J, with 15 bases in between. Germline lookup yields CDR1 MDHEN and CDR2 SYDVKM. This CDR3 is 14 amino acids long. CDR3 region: CASTPGRTTYEQYF. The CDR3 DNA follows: TGTGCCAGCACCCCGGGACGGACAACCTACGAGCAGTACTTC.

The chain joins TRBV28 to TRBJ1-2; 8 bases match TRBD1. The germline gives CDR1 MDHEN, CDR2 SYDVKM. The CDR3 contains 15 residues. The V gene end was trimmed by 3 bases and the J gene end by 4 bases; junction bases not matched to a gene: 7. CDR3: CASSLTGQGSYGYTF. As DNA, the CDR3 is TGTGCCAGCAGTTTGACAGGACAGGGTTCCTATGGCTACACCTTC.

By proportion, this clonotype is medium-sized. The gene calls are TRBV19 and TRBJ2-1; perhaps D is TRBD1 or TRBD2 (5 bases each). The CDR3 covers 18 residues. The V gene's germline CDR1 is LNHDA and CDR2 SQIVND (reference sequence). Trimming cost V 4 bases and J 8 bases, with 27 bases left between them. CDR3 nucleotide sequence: TGTGCCAGTAGTAGCGCCGATGGGTCGGGGCGTCTGGGCCATGAGCAGTTCTTC. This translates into CASSSADGSGRLGHEQFF.

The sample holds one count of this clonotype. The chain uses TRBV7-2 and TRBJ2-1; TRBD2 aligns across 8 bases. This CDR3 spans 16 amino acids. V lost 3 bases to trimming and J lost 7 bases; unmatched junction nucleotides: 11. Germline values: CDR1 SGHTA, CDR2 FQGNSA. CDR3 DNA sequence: TGTGCCAGCAGCTTCCAGCTAGCGGGCGGGGTTAATGAGCAGTTCTTC. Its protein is CASSFQLAGGVNEQFF.

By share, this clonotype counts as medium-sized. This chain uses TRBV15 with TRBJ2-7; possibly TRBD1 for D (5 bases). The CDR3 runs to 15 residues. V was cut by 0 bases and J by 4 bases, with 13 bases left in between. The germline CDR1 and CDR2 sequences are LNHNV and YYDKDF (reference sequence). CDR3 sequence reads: CATSRDPVGVYEQYF. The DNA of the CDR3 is TGTGCCACCAGCAGAGATCCTGTAGGGGTGTACGAGCAGTACTTC.

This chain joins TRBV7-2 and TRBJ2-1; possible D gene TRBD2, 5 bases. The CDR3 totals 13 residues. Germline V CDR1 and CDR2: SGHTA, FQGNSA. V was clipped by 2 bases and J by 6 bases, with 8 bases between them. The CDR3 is CASSLSGGNEQFF. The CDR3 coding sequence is TGTGCCAGCAGCTTAAGCGGCGGCAATGAGCAGTTCTTC.

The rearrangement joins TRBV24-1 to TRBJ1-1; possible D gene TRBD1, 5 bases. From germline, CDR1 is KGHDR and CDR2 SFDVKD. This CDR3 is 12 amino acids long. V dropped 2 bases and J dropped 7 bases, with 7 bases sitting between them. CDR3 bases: TGTGCCACCAGTGATTCAGGGATTGAAGCTTTCTTT. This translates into CATSDSGIEAFF.

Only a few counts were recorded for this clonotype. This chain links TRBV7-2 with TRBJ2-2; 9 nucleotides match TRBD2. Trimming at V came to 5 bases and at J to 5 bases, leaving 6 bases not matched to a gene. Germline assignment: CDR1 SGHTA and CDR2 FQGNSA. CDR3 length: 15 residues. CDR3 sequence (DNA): TGTGCCAGCAGCCTGGCGGGGGGGCTAACCGGGGAGCTGTTTTTT. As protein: CASSLAGGLTGELFF.

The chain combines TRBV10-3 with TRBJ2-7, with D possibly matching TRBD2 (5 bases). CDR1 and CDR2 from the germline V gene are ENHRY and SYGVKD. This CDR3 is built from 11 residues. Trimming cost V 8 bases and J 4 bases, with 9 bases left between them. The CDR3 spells CAIGGLYEQYF. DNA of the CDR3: TGTGCCATCGGTGGACTTTACGAGCAGTACTTC.

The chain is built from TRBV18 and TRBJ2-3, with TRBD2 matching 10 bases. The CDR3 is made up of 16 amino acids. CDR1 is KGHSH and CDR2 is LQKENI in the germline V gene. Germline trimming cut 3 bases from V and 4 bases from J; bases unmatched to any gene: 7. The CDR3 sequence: CASSPSGRAASDTQYF. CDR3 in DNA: TGTGCCAGCTCACCCAGCGGGAGGGCCGCGTCAGATACGCAGTATTTT.

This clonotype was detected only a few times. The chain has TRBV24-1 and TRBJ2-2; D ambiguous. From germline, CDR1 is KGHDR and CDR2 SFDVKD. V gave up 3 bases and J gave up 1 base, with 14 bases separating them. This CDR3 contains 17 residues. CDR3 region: CATSDTRRILNTGELFF. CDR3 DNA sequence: TGTGCCACCAGTGATACCCGTAGGATCCTGAACACCGGGGAGCTGTTTTTT.

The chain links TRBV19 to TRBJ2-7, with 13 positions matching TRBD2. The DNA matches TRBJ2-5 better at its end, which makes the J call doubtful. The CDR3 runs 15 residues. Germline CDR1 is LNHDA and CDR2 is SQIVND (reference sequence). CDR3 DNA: TGTGCCAGTAGTGGCGGACTAGCGGGAGTTGAGACCCAGTACTTC. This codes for CASSGGLAGVETQYF.

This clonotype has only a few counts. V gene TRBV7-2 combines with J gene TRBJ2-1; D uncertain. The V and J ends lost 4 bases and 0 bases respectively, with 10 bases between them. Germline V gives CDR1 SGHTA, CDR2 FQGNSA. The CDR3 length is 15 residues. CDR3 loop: CASSSLHSSYNEQFF. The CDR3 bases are TGTGCCAGCAGCTCGCTGCATAGCTCCTACAATGAGCAGTTCTTC.

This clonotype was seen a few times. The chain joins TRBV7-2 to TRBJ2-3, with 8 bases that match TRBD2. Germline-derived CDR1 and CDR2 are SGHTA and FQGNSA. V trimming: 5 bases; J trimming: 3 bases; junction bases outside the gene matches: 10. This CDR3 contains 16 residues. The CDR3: CASSTMLAGGTDTQYF. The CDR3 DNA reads TGTGCCAGCAGCACCATGTTGGCGGGAGGAACAGATACGCAGTATTTT.